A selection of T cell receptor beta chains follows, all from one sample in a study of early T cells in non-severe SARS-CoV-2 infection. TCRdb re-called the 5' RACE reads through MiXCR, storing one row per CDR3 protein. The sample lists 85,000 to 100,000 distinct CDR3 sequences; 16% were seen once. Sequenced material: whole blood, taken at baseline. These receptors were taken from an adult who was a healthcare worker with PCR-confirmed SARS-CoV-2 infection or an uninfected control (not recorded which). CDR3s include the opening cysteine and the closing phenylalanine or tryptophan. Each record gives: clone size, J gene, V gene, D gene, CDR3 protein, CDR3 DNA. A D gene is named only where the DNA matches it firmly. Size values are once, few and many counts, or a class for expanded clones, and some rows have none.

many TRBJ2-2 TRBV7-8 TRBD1 CASPRTGQPNTGELFF TGTGCCAGCCCGCGCACGGGACAGCCGAACACCGGGGAGCTGTTTTTT
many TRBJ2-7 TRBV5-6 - CASSLKDSYEQYF TGTGCCAGCAGCTTGAAGGACAGCTACGAGCAGTACTTC
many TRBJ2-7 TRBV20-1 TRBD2 CSARDSRGLAVYEQYF TGCAGTGCTAGAGACTCCCGGGGACTAGCGGTCTACGAGCAGTACTTC
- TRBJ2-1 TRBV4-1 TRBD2 CASSQDEGSGRASKFF TGCGCCAGCAGCCAAGATGAGGGTAGCGGGAGGGCTAGCAAGTTCTTC
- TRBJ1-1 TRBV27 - CASSLRDPDYGEAFF TGTGCCAGCAGTTTACGGGATCCGGATTACGGTGAAGCTTTCTTT
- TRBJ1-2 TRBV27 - CASSAGRWNYGYTF TGTGCCAGCAGTGCGGGACGCTGGAACTATGGCTACACCTTC
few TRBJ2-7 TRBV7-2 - CASTREFGPYEQYF TGTGCCAGCACCCGTGAGTTTGGGCCTTACGAGCAGTACTTC
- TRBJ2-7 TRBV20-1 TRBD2 CSAKGLAGVSRGYEQYF TGCAGTGCTAAGGGACTAGCGGGAGTGAGTAGGGGTTACGAGCAGTACTTC
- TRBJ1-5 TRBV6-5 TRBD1 CASSYTGGREQPQHF TGTGCCAGCAGTTACACAGGGGGACGGGAACAGCCCCAGCATTTT
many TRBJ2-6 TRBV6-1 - CASTAHGLSSGANVLTF TGTGCCAGCACCGCCCACGGCCTAAGCTCTGGGGCCAACGTCCTGACTTTC
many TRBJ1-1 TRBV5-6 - CASSLNFEEAFF TGTGCCAGCAGCTTAAACTTCGAAGAAGCTTTCTTT
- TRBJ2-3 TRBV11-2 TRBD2 CASSLARESTDTQYF TGTGCCAGCAGCTTAGCGCGGGAGAGTACAGATACGCAGTATTTT
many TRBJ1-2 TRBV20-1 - CSALTQRDGYTF TGCAGTGCTCTTACTCAGAGGGATGGCTACACCTTC
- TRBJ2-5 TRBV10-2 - CASGETGTQQETQYF TGCGCCAGCGGGGAGACCGGGACACAGCAAGAGACCCAGTACTTC